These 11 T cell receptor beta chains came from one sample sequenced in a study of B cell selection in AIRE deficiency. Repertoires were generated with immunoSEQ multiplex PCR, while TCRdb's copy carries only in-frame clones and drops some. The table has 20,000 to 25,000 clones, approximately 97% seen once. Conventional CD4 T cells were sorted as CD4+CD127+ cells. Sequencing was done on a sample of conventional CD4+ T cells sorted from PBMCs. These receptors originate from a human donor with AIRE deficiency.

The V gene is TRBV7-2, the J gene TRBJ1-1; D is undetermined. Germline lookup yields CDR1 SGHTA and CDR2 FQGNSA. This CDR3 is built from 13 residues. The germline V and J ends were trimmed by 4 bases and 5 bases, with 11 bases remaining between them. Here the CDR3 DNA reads TGTGCCAGCAGCTCCAACCCTGTAACTGAAGCTTTCTTT. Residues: CASSSNPVTEAFF.

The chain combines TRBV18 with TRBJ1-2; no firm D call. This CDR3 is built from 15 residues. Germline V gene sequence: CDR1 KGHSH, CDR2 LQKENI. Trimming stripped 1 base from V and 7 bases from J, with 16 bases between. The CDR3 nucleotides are TGTGCCAGCTCACCACTTACTTCTTTCCCCTTTGGCTACACCTTC. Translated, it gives CASSPLTSFPFGYTF. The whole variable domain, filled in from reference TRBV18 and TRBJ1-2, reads NAGVMQNPRHLVRRRGQEARLRCSPMKGHSHVYWYRQLPEEGLKFMVYLQKENIIDESGMPKERFSAEFPKEGPSILRIQQVVRGDSAAYFCASSPLTSFPFGYTFGSGTRLTVV.

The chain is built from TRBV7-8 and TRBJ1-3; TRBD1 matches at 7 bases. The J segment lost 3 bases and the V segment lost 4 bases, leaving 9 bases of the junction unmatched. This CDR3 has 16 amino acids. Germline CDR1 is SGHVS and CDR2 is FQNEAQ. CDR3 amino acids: CASSSGTAGRGNTIYF. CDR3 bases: TGTGCCAGCAGCTCCGGGACAGCCGGACGTGGAAACACCATATATTTT.

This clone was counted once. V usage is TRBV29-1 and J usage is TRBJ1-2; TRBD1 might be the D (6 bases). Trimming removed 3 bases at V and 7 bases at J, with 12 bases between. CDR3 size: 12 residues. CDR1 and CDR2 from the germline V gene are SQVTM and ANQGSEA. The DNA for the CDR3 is TGCAGCGTTGATCGGGGGGCAATTGGCTACACCTTC. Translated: CSVDRGAIGYTF.

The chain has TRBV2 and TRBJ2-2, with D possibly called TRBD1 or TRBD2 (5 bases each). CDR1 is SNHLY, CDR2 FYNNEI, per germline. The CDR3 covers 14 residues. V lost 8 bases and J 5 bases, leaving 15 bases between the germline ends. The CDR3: CASHFGGGTGELFF. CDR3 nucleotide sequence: TGTGCCAGCCACTTTGGGGGTGGGACCGGGGAGCTGTTTTTT.

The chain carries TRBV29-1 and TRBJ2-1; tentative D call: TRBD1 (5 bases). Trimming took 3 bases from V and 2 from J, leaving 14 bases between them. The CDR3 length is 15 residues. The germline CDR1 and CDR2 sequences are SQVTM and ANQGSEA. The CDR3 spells CSVERGRATYNEQFF. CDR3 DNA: TGCAGCGTTGAGAGAGGCAGGGCTACCTACAATGAGCAGTTCTTC.

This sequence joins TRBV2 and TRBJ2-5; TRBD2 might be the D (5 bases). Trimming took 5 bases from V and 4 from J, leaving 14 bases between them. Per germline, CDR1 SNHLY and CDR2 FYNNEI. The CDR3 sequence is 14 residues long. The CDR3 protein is CASSTGTGGETQYF. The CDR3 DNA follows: TGTGCCAGCAGTACGGGAACGGGTGGAGAGACCCAGTACTTC.

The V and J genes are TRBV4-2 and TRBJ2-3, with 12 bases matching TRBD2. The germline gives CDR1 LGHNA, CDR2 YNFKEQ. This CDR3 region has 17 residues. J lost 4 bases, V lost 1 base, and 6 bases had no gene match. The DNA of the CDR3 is TGTGCCAGCAGCCAAGTGGCTAGCGGGGGGGCCGCAGATACGCAGTATTTT. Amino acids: CASSQVASGGAADTQYF.

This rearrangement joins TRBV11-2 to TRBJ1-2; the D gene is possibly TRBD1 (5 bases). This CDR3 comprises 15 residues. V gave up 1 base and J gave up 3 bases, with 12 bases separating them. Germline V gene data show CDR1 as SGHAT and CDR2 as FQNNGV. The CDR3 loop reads CASSLGGGKDYGYTF. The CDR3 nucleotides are TGTGCCAGCAGCTTAGGGGGGGGTAAAGACTATGGCTACACCTTC.

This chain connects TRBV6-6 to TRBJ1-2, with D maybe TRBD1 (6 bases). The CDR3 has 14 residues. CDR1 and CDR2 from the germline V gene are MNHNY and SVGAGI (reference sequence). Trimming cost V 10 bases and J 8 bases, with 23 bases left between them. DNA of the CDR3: TGTGCCACCTCGGAGGTAGGGGGTTCTAGCGGCTACACCTTC. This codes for CATSEVGGSSGYTF.

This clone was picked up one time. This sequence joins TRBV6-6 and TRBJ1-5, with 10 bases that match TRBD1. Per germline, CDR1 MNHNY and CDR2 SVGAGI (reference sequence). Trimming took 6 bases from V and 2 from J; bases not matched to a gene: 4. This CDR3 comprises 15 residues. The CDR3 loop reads CASSRTGGGNQPQHF. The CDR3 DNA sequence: TGTGCCAGCAGCCGGACAGGGGGAGGCAATCAGCCCCAGCATTTT.